This T cell receptor (beta chain) was found in a study of blood T cell repertoires in COVID-19. Sequencing was performed with immunoSEQ multiplex PCR; in TCRdb, only in-frame clones are kept and a portion is missing. In the table there are around 250,000 clones, 86% of which are singletons. V gave up 5 bases and J gave up 5 bases; unmatched junction bases: 5. The CDR3 is 14 amino acids. Germline lookup yields CDR1 MNHEY and CDR2 SMNVEV (reference sequence). The sequenced sample consisted of peripheral blood. The sequence was collected from a man aged 55 to 69 with acute or convalescent COVID-19. The rearrangement joins TRBV27 to TRBJ2-7, with 11 bases identical to TRBD1. The DNA for the CDR3 is TGTGCCAGCAGTCGAAAGGGACAGGGGGACGAGCAGTACTTC. Its translation: CASSRKGQGDEQYF.